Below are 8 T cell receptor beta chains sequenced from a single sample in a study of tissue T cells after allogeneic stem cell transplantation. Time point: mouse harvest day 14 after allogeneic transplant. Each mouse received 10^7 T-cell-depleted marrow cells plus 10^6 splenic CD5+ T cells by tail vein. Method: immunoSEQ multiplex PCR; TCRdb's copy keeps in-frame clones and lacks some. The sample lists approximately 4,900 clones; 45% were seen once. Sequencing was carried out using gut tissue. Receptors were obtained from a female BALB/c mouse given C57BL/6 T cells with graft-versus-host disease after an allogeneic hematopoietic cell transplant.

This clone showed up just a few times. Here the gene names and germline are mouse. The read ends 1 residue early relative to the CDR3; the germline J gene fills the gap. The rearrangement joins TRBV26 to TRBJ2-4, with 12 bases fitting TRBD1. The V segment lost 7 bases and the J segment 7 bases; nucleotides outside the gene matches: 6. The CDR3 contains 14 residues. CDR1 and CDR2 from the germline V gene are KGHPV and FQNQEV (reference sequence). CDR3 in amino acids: CASTPGQGAYTLYF. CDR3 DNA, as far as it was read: TGTGCCAGCACCCCGGGACAGGGGGCCTACACCTTGTAC.

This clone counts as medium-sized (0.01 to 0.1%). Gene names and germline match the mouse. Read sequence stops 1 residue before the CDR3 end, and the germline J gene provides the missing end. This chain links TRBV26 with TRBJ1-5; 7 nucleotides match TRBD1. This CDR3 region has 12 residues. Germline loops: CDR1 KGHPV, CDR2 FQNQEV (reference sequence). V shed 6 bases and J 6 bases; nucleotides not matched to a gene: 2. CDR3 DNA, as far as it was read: TGTGCCAGCAGCCGGGACAGCCAGGCTCCGCTT. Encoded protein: CASSRDSQAPL. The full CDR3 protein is CASSRDSQAPLF.

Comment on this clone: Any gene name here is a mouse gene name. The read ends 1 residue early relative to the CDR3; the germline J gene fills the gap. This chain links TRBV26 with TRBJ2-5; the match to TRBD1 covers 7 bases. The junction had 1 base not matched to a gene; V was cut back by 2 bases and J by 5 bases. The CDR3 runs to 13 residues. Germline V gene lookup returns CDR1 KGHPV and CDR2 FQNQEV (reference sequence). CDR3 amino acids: CASSLGDRDTQYF. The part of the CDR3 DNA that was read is TGTGCCAGCAGTCTGGGGGACAGAGACACCCAGTAC.

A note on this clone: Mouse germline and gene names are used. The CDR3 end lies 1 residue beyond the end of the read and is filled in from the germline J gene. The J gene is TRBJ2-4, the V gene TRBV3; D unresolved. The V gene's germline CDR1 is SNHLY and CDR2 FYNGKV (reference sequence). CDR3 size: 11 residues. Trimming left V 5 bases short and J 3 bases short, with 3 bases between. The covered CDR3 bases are TGTGCCAGCAGCCTACAAAACACCTTGTAC. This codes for CASSLQNTLY. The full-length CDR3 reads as CASSLQNTLYF.

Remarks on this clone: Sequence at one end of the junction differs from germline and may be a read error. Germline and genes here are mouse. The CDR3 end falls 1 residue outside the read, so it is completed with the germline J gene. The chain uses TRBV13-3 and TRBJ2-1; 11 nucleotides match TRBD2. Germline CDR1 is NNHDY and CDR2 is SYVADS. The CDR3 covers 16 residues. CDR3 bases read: TGTGCCAGCGGTGATGCCGGGACTGGGGGTTATGCTGAGCAGTTC. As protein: CASGDAGTGGYAEQF. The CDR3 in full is CASGDAGTGGYAEQFF.

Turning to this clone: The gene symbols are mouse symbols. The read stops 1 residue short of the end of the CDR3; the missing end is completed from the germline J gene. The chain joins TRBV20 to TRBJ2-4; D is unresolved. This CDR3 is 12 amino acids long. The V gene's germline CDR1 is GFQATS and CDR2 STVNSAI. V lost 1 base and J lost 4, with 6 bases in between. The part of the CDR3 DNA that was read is TGTGGTGCTAGGGCGGGGAAAAACACCTTGTAC. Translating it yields CGARAGKNTLY. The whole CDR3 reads CGARAGKNTLYF. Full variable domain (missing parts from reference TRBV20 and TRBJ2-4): GALVYQYPRRTICKSGTSMRMECQAVGFQATSVAWYRQSPQKTFELIALSTVNSAIKYEQNFTQEKFPISHPNLSFSSMTVLNAYLEDRGLYLCGARAGKNTLYFGAGTRLSVL.

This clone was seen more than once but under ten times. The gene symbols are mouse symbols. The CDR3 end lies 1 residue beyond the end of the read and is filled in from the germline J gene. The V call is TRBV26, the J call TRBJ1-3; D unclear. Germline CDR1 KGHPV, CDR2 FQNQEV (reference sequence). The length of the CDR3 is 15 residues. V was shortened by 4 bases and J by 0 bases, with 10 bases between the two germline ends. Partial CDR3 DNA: TGTGCCAGCAGTCCTCACGGCTATTCTGGAAATACGCTCTAT. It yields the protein CASSPHGYSGNTLY. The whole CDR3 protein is CASSPHGYSGNTLYF.

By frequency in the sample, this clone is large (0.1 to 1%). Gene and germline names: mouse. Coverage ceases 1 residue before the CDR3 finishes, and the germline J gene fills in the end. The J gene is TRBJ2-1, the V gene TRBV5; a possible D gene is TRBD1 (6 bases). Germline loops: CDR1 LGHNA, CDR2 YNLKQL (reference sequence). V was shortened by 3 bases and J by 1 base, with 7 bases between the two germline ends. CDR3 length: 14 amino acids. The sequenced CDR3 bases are TGTGCCAGCAGCCAGGGACAAAACTATGCTGAGCAGTTC. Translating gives CASSQGQNYAEQF. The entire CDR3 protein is CASSQGQNYAEQFF.